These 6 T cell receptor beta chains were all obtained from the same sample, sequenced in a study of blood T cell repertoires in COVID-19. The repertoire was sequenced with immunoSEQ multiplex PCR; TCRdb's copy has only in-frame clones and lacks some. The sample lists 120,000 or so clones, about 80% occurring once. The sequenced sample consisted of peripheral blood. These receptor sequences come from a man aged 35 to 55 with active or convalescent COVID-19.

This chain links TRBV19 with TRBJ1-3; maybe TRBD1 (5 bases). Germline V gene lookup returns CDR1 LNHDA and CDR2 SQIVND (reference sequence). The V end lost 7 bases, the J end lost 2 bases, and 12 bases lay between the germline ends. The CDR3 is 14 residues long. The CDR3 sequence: CASNPRGAGNTIYF. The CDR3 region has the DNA TGTGCCAGTAACCCCCGGGGGGCTGGAAACACCATATATTTT.

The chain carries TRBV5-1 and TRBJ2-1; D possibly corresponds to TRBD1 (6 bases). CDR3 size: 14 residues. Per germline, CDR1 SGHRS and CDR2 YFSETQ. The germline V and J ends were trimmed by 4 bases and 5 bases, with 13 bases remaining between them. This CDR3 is CASSQDSPDNEQFF. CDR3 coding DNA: TGCGCCAGCAGCCAGGACAGCCCAGACAATGAGCAGTTCTTC.

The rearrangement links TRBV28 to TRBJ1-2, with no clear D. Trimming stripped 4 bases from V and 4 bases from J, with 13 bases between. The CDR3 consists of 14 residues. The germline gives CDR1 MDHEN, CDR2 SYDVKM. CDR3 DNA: TGTGCCAGCAGTTCCTCGTGGGGAGGCTATGGCTACACCTTC. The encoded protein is CASSSSWGGYGYTF.

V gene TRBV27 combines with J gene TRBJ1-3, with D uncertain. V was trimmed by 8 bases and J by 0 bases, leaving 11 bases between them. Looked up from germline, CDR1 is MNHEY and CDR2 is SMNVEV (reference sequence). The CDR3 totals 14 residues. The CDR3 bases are TGTGCCAGCGGAAGACTGAGCTCTGGAAACACCATATATTTT. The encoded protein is CASGRLSSGNTIYF.

The CDR3 is CASIGSSGNTIYF. In nucleotides, the CDR3 is TGTGCCAGCATCGGGAGCTCTGGAAACACCATATATTTT. The genes are TRBV2 and TRBJ1-3; D is ambiguous. Trimming took 7 bases from V and 0 from J, leaving 7 bases between them. The CDR3 length is 13 residues. CDR1 is SNHLY and CDR2 is FYNNEI in the germline V gene.

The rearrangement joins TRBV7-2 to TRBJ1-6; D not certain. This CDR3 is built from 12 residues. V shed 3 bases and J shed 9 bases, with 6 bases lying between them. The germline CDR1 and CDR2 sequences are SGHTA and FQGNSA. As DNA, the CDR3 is TGTGCCAGCAGCTTCGGACTTTCACCCCTCCACTTT. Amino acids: CASSFGLSPLHF.